This passage covers 28 T cell receptor beta chains from one sample sequenced in a study of identical twins. TCRdb ran MiXCR on the 5' RACE reads and lists one entry per CDR3 protein. The repertoire holds approximately 500,000 distinct CDR3 sequences, approximately 16% seen once, with 0.44% in the top ten. Separately, the same data were catalogued under a study of yellow fever vaccine responses in identical twins.

Source material: CD4+ T cells sorted from blood. These receptors were taken from a woman aged 18 to 35 in good health.

A few counts support this clonotype. The CDR3 protein is CASSLALGAGTEAFF. CDR3 in DNA: TGTGCCAGCAGCTTAGCTCTGGGGGCGGGGACTGAAGCTTTCTTT. The chain joins TRBV7-8 to TRBJ1-1, with D possibly TRBD1 on 6 matching bases. Looked up from germline, CDR1 is SGHVS and CDR2 is FQNEAQ. The CDR3 sequence is 15 residues long. V lost 0 bases and J lost 5, with 13 bases in between.

The chain has TRBV6-1 and TRBJ2-6; tentatively, D is TRBD1 (6 bases). This CDR3 has 18 amino acids. CDR1 MNHNS and CDR2 SASEGT come from the germline V gene. V lost 5 bases and J lost 1, with 18 bases in between. The CDR3 region is CASSPHHGQISGANVLTF. The CDR3 DNA is TGTGCCAGCAGTCCCCACCACGGACAGATTTCTGGGGCCAACGTCCTGACTTTC.

A few counts support this clonotype. The gene calls are TRBV21-1 and TRBJ2-1. TRBV21-1 corresponds to a pseudogene. This CDR3 has 9 residues. The CDR3 DNA follows: TGTGCCAGCAATAGTGAGCAGTTCTTC. Translation gives CASNSEQFF.

The rearrangement links TRBV3-1 to TRBJ2-2, with D possibly being TRBD1 or TRBD2 (5 bases each). Trimming removed 3 bases from V and 5 bases from J, with 16 bases in between. Germline CDR1 LGHDT, CDR2 YNNKEL (reference sequence). The CDR3 spans 16 residues. The CDR3 reads CASSQTSGTTTGELFF. CDR3 bases: TGTGCCAGCAGCCAGACGTCAGGGACGACAACCGGGGAGCTGTTTTTT.

The table lists this clonotype with a few counts. V gene TRBV7-2 combines with J gene TRBJ2-3, with D perhaps TRBD1 (5 bases). Trimming removed 1 base from V and 0 bases from J, with 11 bases in between. Germline V lookup: CDR1 SGHTA, CDR2 FQGNSA. The CDR3 runs 16 residues. The CDR3 here is CASSLVGAPSTDTQYF. As DNA, the CDR3 is TGTGCCAGCAGCTTAGTTGGGGCCCCTAGCACAGATACGCAGTATTTT.

Ten or more counts support this clonotype. The rearrangement uses TRBV6-1 and TRBJ2-1, with TRBD2 matching over 13 bases. CDR1 MNHNS and CDR2 SASEGT come from the germline V gene. V lost 6 bases to trimming and J lost 5 bases; unmatched junction nucleotides: 4. There are 15 residues in the CDR3. The CDR3 region is CASSSGTSGDNEQFF. CDR3 sequence (DNA): TGTGCCAGCAGCTCCGGGACTAGCGGGGACAATGAGCAGTTCTTC.

The chain joins TRBV20-1 to TRBJ2-5, with 10 positions matching TRBD1. The CDR3 sequence is 14 residues long. CDR1 is DFQATT and CDR2 is SNEGSKA in the germline V gene (reference sequence). Trimming removed 1 base from V and 5 bases from J; junction bases left unmatched: 4. CDR3 coding DNA: TGCAGTGCTAGAGGGGGACAGGGGTGGGAGACCCAGTACTTC. Protein product: CSARGGQGWETQYF.

The chain carries TRBV18 and TRBJ2-1; D remains unclear. The germline V gene encodes CDR1 KGHSH and CDR2 LQKENI. The CDR3 is 18 amino acids. The V end was cut by 0 bases, the J end by 0 bases, with 15 bases between. The CDR3: CASSPPAAQRSSYNEQFF. CDR3 nucleotide sequence: TGTGCCAGCTCACCACCAGCAGCCCAGCGAAGCTCCTACAATGAGCAGTTCTTC.

This sequence joins TRBV2 and TRBJ2-1; D is ambiguous. The germline V gene encodes CDR1 SNHLY and CDR2 FYNNEI. This CDR3 spans 15 amino acids. Trimming left V 6 bases short and J 0 bases short, with 12 bases between. The chain's CDR3 is CASSDDPVSYNEQFF. CDR3 nucleotide sequence: TGTGCCAGCAGCGACGACCCTGTCTCCTACAATGAGCAGTTCTTC.

This rearrangement joins TRBV5-1 to TRBJ2-5, with D hard to call. V shed 1 base and J shed 5 bases, with 15 bases lying between them. CDR3 length: 15 residues. Germline-derived CDR1 and CDR2 are SGHRS and YFSETQ. Written as DNA, the CDR3 is TGCGCCAGCAGCTTGACACAGTTTGTTGGTGAGACCCAGTACTTC. It encodes CASSLTQFVGETQYF.

This clonotype occurred a few times. This chain uses TRBV12-3 or TRBV12-4 with TRBJ2-7; no clear D. V was shortened by 4 bases and J by 4 bases, with 11 bases between the two germline ends. The CDR3 length is 13 residues. CDR3 loop: CASSSRTRYEQYV. CDR3 nucleotides: TGTGCCAGCAGTTCTAGGACGAGGTACGAGCAGTACGTC.

As regards this clonotype: A junction end diverges from the germline sequence, so it may reflect a read error. V usage is TRBV12-3 or TRBV12-4 and J usage is TRBJ2-5, with D possibly matching TRBD1 (5 bases). CDR3 size: 15 residues. CDR3 DNA: TGTGCCAGCAGTTGGTCCGACAGTCCCCAAGAGACCCTGTACTTC. This gives the protein CASSWSDSPQETLYF.

This clonotype was seen a handful of times. The chain couples TRBV5-1 to TRBJ1-1; unclear D gene. V was clipped by 4 bases and J by 0 bases, with 13 bases between them. Germline loops: CDR1 SGHRS, CDR2 YFSETQ. The CDR3 covers 15 residues. For the CDR3, the DNA is TGCGCCAGCAGCCCACAAGCGGGGATGAACACTGAAGCTTTCTTT. This codes for CASSPQAGMNTEAFF.

This clonotype has just a few counts. The chain recombines TRBV5-1 with TRBJ2-7, with 10 bases aligning to TRBD2. Germline CDR1 reads SGHRS; CDR2 reads YFSETQ. The J segment lost 3 bases and the V segment lost 2 bases, leaving 8 bases of the junction unmatched. The CDR3 loop spans 16 amino acids. CDR3 sequence: CASSLDPTSGNYEQYF. In nucleotides, the CDR3 is TGCGCCAGCAGCTTAGATCCCACTAGCGGGAACTACGAGCAGTACTTC.

The chain recombines TRBV20-1 with TRBJ2-2; TRBD2 might be the D (6 bases). Germline values: CDR1 DFQATT, CDR2 SNEGSKA (reference sequence). Trimming took off 0 bases at V and 7 bases at J, with 12 bases between the two ends. CDR3 length equals 14 residues. CDR3 in DNA: TGCAGTGCTAGAGAGGCGGGGTCGGTCGGGGAGCTGTTTTTT. This sequence encodes CSAREAGSVGELFF.

V gene TRBV4-1 combines with J gene TRBJ2-5; D call uncertain. V was trimmed by 1 base and J by 5 bases, leaving 8 bases between them. CDR1 is MGHRA, CDR2 YSYEKL, per germline. CDR3 size: 13 residues. For the CDR3, the DNA is TGCGCCAGCAGCCAAGCGCTCGTTGAGACCCAGTACTTC. It translates to CASSQALVETQYF.

This chain links TRBV7-9 with TRBJ2-2; possibly TRBD1 for D (5 bases). CDR1 and CDR2 from the germline V gene are SEHNR and FQNEAQ (reference sequence). The CDR3 is 16 residues long. V was pared by 2 bases and J by 1 base, with 11 bases between. This CDR3 is CASSLQGMGNTGELFF. The DNA of the CDR3 is TGTGCCAGCAGCTTACAGGGAATGGGGAACACCGGGGAGCTGTTTTTT.

This clonotype was recorded a few times. This chain links TRBV5-1 with TRBJ2-6, with 7 bases lining up with TRBD1. Germline V gene lookup returns CDR1 SGHRS and CDR2 YFSETQ. The J segment lost 10 bases and the V segment lost 0 bases, leaving 4 bases of the junction unmatched. The CDR3 has 14 residues. The CDR3 sequence: CASSLEGRGNVLTF. The CDR3 DNA reads TGCGCCAGCAGCTTGGAAGGCAGGGGGAACGTCCTGACTTTC.

This clonotype was found a few times. The J gene is TRBJ2-3, the V gene TRBV7-9; 10 nucleotides align to TRBD2. Germline trimming cut 3 bases from V and 4 bases from J; bases unmatched to any gene: 4. The length of the CDR3 is 15 residues. Germline V CDR1 and CDR2: SEHNR, FQNEAQ (reference sequence). The CDR3 reads CASSLQAGGADTQYF. In DNA, the CDR3 is TGTGCCAGCAGCTTGCAAGCGGGAGGGGCAGATACGCAGTATTTT.

This clonotype was seen only a few times. The V gene is TRBV20-1, the J gene TRBJ1-6; no reliable D call. Germline-derived CDR1 and CDR2 are DFQATT and SNEGSKA (reference sequence). V shed 2 bases and J shed 3 bases, with 8 bases lying between them. The CDR3 is made up of 14 amino acids. CDR3 region: CSARRRDYNSPLHF. The CDR3 coding sequence is TGCAGTGCTAGACGTCGGGACTATAATTCACCCCTCCACTTT.

J is TRBJ2-5 and V is TRBV20-1, with D possibly matching TRBD2 (5 bases). Germline CDR1 reads DFQATT; CDR2 reads SNEGSKA (reference sequence). The CDR3 sequence is 12 residues long. Trimming removed 5 bases at V and 5 bases at J, with 12 bases between. CDR3 sequence: CSASGPGETQYF. CDR3 nucleotide sequence: TGCAGTGCTTCCGGGCCGGGGGAGACCCAGTACTTC.

This clonotype showed up just a few times. J is TRBJ2-3 and V is TRBV5-1; D is unresolved. Germline V gene data show CDR1 as SGHRS and CDR2 as YFSETQ. V was trimmed by 0 bases and J by 4 bases, leaving 12 bases between them. CDR3 length equals 15 residues. This CDR3 reads CASSLDRVKADTQYF. In DNA, the CDR3 is TGCGCCAGCAGCTTGGACAGAGTGAAGGCAGATACGCAGTATTTT.

This clonotype was detected a few times. The chain combines TRBV7-2 with TRBJ2-7; D remains ambiguous. This CDR3 has 15 amino acids. CDR1 and CDR2 (germline): SGHTA, FQGNSA. V was trimmed by 5 bases and J by 1 base, leaving 15 bases between them. This CDR3 reads CASSTRGSGSYEQYV. The CDR3 DNA is TGTGCCAGCAGCACCAGAGGTTCAGGATCCTACGAGCAGTACGTC.

The chain has TRBV20-1 and TRBJ2-7, with 9 bases lining up with TRBD2. CDR3 length: 13 amino acids. From germline, CDR1 is DFQATT and CDR2 SNEGSKA (reference sequence). V trimming: 3 bases; J trimming: 6 bases; junction bases outside the gene matches: 6. The CDR3 region is CSASASGMVEQYF. The CDR3 region has the DNA TGCAGTGCTAGTGCTAGCGGGATGGTCGAGCAGTACTTC.

The rearrangement links TRBV5-4 to TRBJ2-7; maybe TRBD1 (6 bases). Germline V lookup: CDR1 SGHNT, CDR2 YYREEE (reference sequence). Trimming pared 4 bases from V and 0 bases from J, leaving 11 bases between. The CDR3 is 14 amino acids. The CDR3 region is CASSSRDTSYEQYV. The CDR3 DNA follows: TGTGCCAGCAGCAGCCGGGACACCTCCTACGAGCAGTACGTC.

CDR3 sequence: CASSATGPTDTQYF. CDR3 coding DNA: TGTGCCAGCAGTGCCACTGGCCCCACAGATACGCAGTATTTT. This rearrangement joins TRBV12-3 or TRBV12-4 to TRBJ2-3; D unclear. V was clipped by 5 bases and J by 2 bases, with 11 bases between them. This CDR3 has 14 amino acids.

There are a few counts of this clonotype. The chain is built from TRBV20-1 and TRBJ2-3, with 10 nucleotides matching TRBD2. J lost 0 bases, V lost 2 bases, and 14 bases had no gene match. The CDR3 sequence is 19 residues long. CDR1 is DFQATT, CDR2 SNEGSKA, per germline (reference sequence). The CDR3 reads CSARPPPSGSQTSTDTQYF. CDR3 in DNA: TGCAGTGCTAGACCCCCCCCTAGCGGGAGTCAGACTAGCACAGATACGCAGTATTTT.

In its sample, this clonotype was seen a few times. A junction boundary mismatches the germline segment, possibly from a read error. The V call is TRBV7-9, the J call TRBJ2-1; D gene uncertain. Germline CDR1 is SEHNR and CDR2 is FQNEAQ (reference sequence). This CDR3 spans 13 amino acids. Written as DNA, the CDR3 is TGTGCCAGCAGCTTAGGCCCTCCGCCCGATTTTCCCTTC. Its translation is CASSLGPPPDFPF. Together with reference TRBV7-9 and TRBJ2-1, the CDR3 gives the full variable domain: DTGVSQNPRHKITKRGQNVTFRCDPISEHNRLYWYRQTLGQGPEFLTYFQNEAQLEKSRLLSDRFSAERPKGSFSTLEIQRTEQGDSAMYLCASSLGPPPDFPFGPGTRLTVL.